Below are 21 T cell receptor beta chains sequenced from a single sample in a study of blood T cell repertoires in COVID-19. Assay used: immunoSEQ multiplex PCR; TCRdb lists only in-frame clones, some missing. The sample carries approximately 88,000 clones, 85% to 90% recorded once. The sequenced material came from peripheral blood. Receptor source: a woman aged 70-85 years with acute or convalescent COVID-19.

The gene calls are TRBV5-5 and TRBJ1-1; D not resolved. V was cut by 0 bases and J by 5 bases, with 11 bases left in between. CDR1 is SGHKS and CDR2 is YYEKEE in the germline V gene (reference sequence). This CDR3 has 14 amino acids. The CDR3 DNA follows: TGTGCCAGCAGCTTGGTTGGAGGGTGGACTGAAGCTTTCTTT. Protein: CASSLVGGWTEAFF. The entire variable domain, with the rest obtained from reference TRBV5-5 and TRBJ1-1, is as follows: DAGVTQSPTHLIKTRGQQVTLRCSPISGHKSVSWYQQVLGQGPQFIFQYYEKEERGRGNFPDRFSARQFPNYSSELNVNALLLGDSALYLCASSLVGGWTEAFFGQGTRLTVV.

This sequence joins TRBV2 and TRBJ1-1; 10 bases align to TRBD1. V dropped 6 bases and J dropped 3; count of bases not matched to a gene: 7. The CDR3 has 15 amino acids. From germline, CDR1 is SNHLY and CDR2 FYNNEI. The CDR3 nucleotides are TGTGCCAGCAGCCTTCCCGGGACAGGGGACACTGAAGCTTTCTTT. Encoded protein: CASSLPGTGDTEAFF.

The chain carries TRBV5-8 and TRBJ2-2, with 8 bases lining up with TRBD2. V lost 1 base to trimming and J lost 3 bases; unmatched junction nucleotides: 2. This CDR3 contains 15 residues. Germline CDR1 is SGHTS and CDR2 is YDEGEE. DNA for the CDR3: TGTGCCAGCAGCTTGCGGGGGGGCGACACCGGGGAGCTGTTTTTT. Its protein is CASSLRGGDTGELFF. The full variable domain, completed using reference TRBV5-8 and TRBJ2-2, is EAGVTQSPTHLIKTRGQQATLRCSPISGHTSVYWYQQALGLGLQFLLWYDEGEERNRGNFPPRFSGRQFPNYSSELNVNALELEDSALYLCASSLRGGDTGELFFGEGSRLTVL.

The V call is TRBV6-5, the J call TRBJ1-5, with no clear D. Looked up from germline, CDR1 is MNHEY and CDR2 is SVGAGI. V was clipped by 5 bases and J by 4 bases, with 9 bases between them. The CDR3 loop spans 13 amino acids. In nucleotides, the CDR3 is TGTGCCAGCAGTATAGCCCAGAATCAGCCCCAGCATTTT. Its translation is CASSIAQNQPQHF.

The chain joins TRBV11-2 to TRBJ1-1; D remains unclear. The length of the CDR3 is 13 residues. Trimming took 6 bases from V and 3 from J, leaving 11 bases between them. Germline CDR1 SGHAT, CDR2 FQNNGV. CDR3 bases: TGTGCCAGCAGGAGGTCACGAGACACTGAAGCTTTCTTT. Translating it yields CASRRSRDTEAFF.

The CDR3 nucleotides read TGCGCCAGCAGCTTGCCCGACAGGAGGTATGGCTACACCTTC. It yields the protein CASSLPDRRYGYTF. The chain recombines TRBV5-1 with TRBJ1-2; tentatively, D is TRBD1 (6 bases). The CDR3 contains 14 residues. Germline lookup yields CDR1 SGHRS and CDR2 YFSETQ. Trimming took off 1 base at V and 5 bases at J, with 12 bases between the two ends.

The V call is TRBV2, the J call TRBJ2-1; TRBD1 matches 10 bases. The CDR3 has 15 amino acids. V was pared by 7 bases and J by 1 base, with 4 bases of the junction left unmatched. Germline V gene data show CDR1 as SNHLY and CDR2 as FYNNEI. CDR3 residues: CASKLGQGSYNEQFF. CDR3 in DNA: TGTGCCAGCAAGTTGGGACAGGGGTCCTACAATGAGCAGTTCTTC.

The chain links TRBV4-3 to TRBJ2-1; 8 bases agree with TRBD1. Germline V CDR1 and CDR2: LGHNA, YSLEER. The CDR3 contains 15 residues. The trim removed 1 base at V and 3 bases at J, leaving 2 bases unmatched. This CDR3 reads CASSQVGTGYNEQFF. In DNA, the CDR3 is TGCGCCAGCAGCCAAGTAGGGACAGGCTACAATGAGCAGTTCTTC.

The chain couples TRBV4-1 to TRBJ2-1; unclear D gene. Trimming cost V 3 bases and J 6 bases, with 9 bases left between them. From germline, CDR1 is MGHRA and CDR2 YSYEKL. The CDR3 spans 13 residues. CDR3: CASSQARRNEQFF. CDR3 bases: TGCGCCAGCAGCCAGGCTAGACGCAATGAGCAGTTCTTC.

The chain links TRBV5-4 to TRBJ2-3; 10 bases are a match to TRBD2. CDR1 is SGHNT, CDR2 YYREEE, per germline (reference sequence). The CDR3 is 16 amino acids. V lost 3 bases, J lost 6 bases, and 10 bases stayed unmatched. CDR3: CASSSPTSGRGDTQYF. CDR3 in DNA: TGTGCCAGCAGCTCACCGACTAGCGGGCGGGGGGATACGCAGTATTTT.

This clone was seen a single time. The chain links TRBV27 to TRBJ2-7; 11 nucleotides agree with TRBD2. CDR3 size: 16 residues. CDR1 is MNHEY and CDR2 is SMNVEV in the germline V gene (reference sequence). V lost 3 bases to trimming and J lost 5 bases; unmatched junction nucleotides: 9. The CDR3 loop reads CASSFSTSGSFHEQYV. CDR3 bases: TGTGCCAGCAGTTTTTCTACTAGCGGGAGCTTCCACGAGCAGTACGTC.

This chain connects TRBV5-1 to TRBJ2-5; TRBD2 aligns across 7 bases. Germline CDR1 SGHRS, CDR2 YFSETQ. The CDR3 length is 15 residues. V trimming: 2 bases; J trimming: 5 bases; junction bases outside the gene matches: 9. As DNA, the CDR3 is TGCGCCAGCAGCTTCCTTCTAGCGGAAGGGGAGACCCAGTACTTC. Protein: CASSFLLAEGETQYF.

The chain is built from TRBV3-1 (or the pseudogene TRBV3-2) and TRBJ2-1; 15 positions agree with TRBD2. The V gene's germline CDR1 is LGHDT and CDR2 YNNKEL (reference sequence). The junction had 8 bases not matched to a gene; V was cut back by 3 bases and J by 8 bases. This CDR3 comprises 17 residues. This chain's CDR3 is CASSQGRTSGRADEQFF. DNA for the CDR3: TGTGCCAGCAGCCAGGGTAGGACTAGCGGGAGGGCCGATGAGCAGTTCTTC.

The chain uses TRBV15 and TRBJ2-2; 7 bases match TRBD2. V trimming: 3 bases; J trimming: 3 bases; junction bases outside the gene matches: 10. Germline CDR1 LNHNV, CDR2 YYDKDF (reference sequence). CDR3 length: 17 amino acids. The chain's CDR3 is CATSRANSGADTGELFF. The CDR3 nucleotides read TGTGCCACCAGCAGGGCCAACAGCGGGGCGGACACCGGGGAGCTGTTTTTT.

The V gene is TRBV7-9, the J gene TRBJ2-5, with D possibly being TRBD1 (5 bases). Trimming took 5 bases from V and 4 from J, leaving 8 bases between them. Germline V gene sequence: CDR1 SEHNR, CDR2 FQNEAQ (reference sequence). The CDR3 is made up of 12 amino acids. The CDR3 spells CASSRTPETQYF. The CDR3 DNA is TGTGCCAGCAGCCGGACACCAGAGACCCAGTACTTC.

The chain joins TRBV4-1 to TRBJ2-1, with 7 nucleotides matching TRBD2. Looked up from germline, CDR1 is MGHRA and CDR2 is YSYEKL. V shed 0 bases and J 5 bases; nucleotides not matched to a gene: 7. The CDR3 runs to 16 residues. The CDR3: CASSQEGGSIDNEQFF. CDR3 bases: TGCGCCAGCAGCCAAGAGGGCGGGAGTATTGACAATGAGCAGTTCTTC.

The CDR3 DNA reads as TGTGCCAGCAGCTTAGCAGCTAGCGTACAAGAGACCCAGTACTTC. Protein sequence: CASSLAASVQETQYF. The chain joins TRBV11-2 to TRBJ2-5; D might be TRBD2 (6 bases). CDR1 is SGHAT, CDR2 FQNNGV, per germline. The CDR3 is made up of 15 amino acids. V was clipped by 1 base and J by 2 bases, with 11 bases between them.

This chain uses TRBV5-4 with TRBJ1-4; 7 nucleotides agree with TRBD1. The germline V gene encodes CDR1 SGHNT and CDR2 YYREEE (reference sequence). V gave up 0 bases and J gave up 11 bases; unmatched junction bases: 7. CDR3 length: 14 amino acids. CDR3 nucleotide sequence: TGTGCCAGCAGCTTGGCCCAGGCAGGGGGGAAACTGTTTTTT. This translates into CASSLAQAGGKLFF.

The chain has TRBV4-3 and TRBJ2-1; tentatively, D is TRBD1 (5 bases). Germline loops: CDR1 LGHNA, CDR2 YSLEER. This CDR3 has 15 residues. V was clipped by 4 bases and J by 3 bases, with 13 bases between them. The DNA for the CDR3 is TGCGCCAGCAGCCCGCTTTTGCAGGGCTACAATGAGCAGTTCTTC. Protein: CASSPLLQGYNEQFF.

The chain joins TRBV30 to TRBJ1-4; the match to TRBD1 covers 7 bases. Looked up from germline, CDR1 is GTSNPN and CDR2 is SVGIG (reference sequence). V lost 4 bases to trimming and J lost 4 bases; unmatched junction nucleotides: 12. This CDR3 comprises 16 residues. CDR3 residues: CAWKGNRGQFNEKLFF. The CDR3 DNA reads TGTGCCTGGAAGGGGAATAGGGGGCAGTTTAATGAAAAACTGTTTTTT.

This chain connects TRBV7-2 to TRBJ1-4; D ambiguous. Germline V CDR1 and CDR2: SGHTA, FQGNSA. Trimming pared 1 base from V and 8 bases from J, leaving 14 bases between. There are 15 residues in the CDR3. The CDR3 DNA reads TGTGCCAGCAGCTTAGACAGCCCCGATGGGGAAAAACTGTTTTTT. Protein: CASSLDSPDGEKLFF.